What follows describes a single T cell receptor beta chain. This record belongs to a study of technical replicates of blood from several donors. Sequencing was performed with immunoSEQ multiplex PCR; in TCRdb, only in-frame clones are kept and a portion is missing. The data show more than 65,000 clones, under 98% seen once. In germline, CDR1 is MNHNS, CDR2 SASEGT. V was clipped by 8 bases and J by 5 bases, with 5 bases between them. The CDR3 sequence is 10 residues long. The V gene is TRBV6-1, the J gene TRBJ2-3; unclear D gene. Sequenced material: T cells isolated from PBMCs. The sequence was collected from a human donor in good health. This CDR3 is CASQLDTQYF. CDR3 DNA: TGTGCCAGCCAACTAGATACGCAGTATTTT.